The 7 T cell receptor beta chains below come from one sample, sequenced in a study of TIL therapy for anti-PD-1-resistant metastatic lung cancer. The immunoSEQ assay was v3. Profiling relied on immunoSEQ multiplex PCR, and the TCRdb table lists in-frame clones only, not all of them. The table shows about 26,000 clones, with over 55% occurring only once. Time point here: pre-treatment sample, taken before nivolumab and TIL therapy. The tumor samples were excised metastases, mostly pleural nodules or supraclavicular lymph nodes. Sequencing used tumor tissue, obtained at baseline. The receptor source for this set is a person between 25 and 80 years old with non-small cell lung cancer.

The gene calls are TRBV2 and TRBJ1-1; D is unclear. CDR1 is SNHLY and CDR2 is FYNNEI in the germline V gene. The CDR3 loop spans 15 amino acids. The germline V and J ends were trimmed by 0 bases and 1 base, with 9 bases remaining between them. CDR3 region: CASSEAGKRNTEAFF. Here the CDR3 DNA reads TGTGCCAGCAGTGAAGCGGGGAAGAGGAACACTGAAGCTTTCTTT.

The genes are TRBV20-1 and TRBJ2-3, with a possible D match to TRBD1 (6 bases). CDR1 and CDR2 from the germline V gene are DFQATT and SNEGSKA (reference sequence). The V gene lost 7 bases and the J gene lost 2 bases, with 7 bases spanning the gap. There are 11 residues in the CDR3. CDR3 loop: CSGDNTDTQYF. As DNA, the CDR3 is TGCAGTGGGGACAACACAGATACGCAGTATTTT.

This chain connects TRBV19 to TRBJ1-6; D possibly corresponds to TRBD1 (5 bases). The CDR3 runs 16 residues. Trimming stripped 7 bases from V and 4 bases from J, with 17 bases between. The V gene's germline CDR1 is LNHDA and CDR2 SQIVND (reference sequence). DNA for the CDR3: TGTGCCAGTACCTCCCGGGAGGGACTGTATAATTCACCCCTCCACTTT. It codes for CASTSREGLYNSPLHF. The entire variable domain, with the rest obtained from reference TRBV19 and TRBJ1-6, is as follows: DGGITQSPKYLFRKEGQNVTLSCEQNLNHDAMYWYRQDPGQGLRLIYYSQIVNDFQKGDIAEGYSVSREKKESFPLTVTSAQKNPTAFYLCASTSREGLYNSPLHFGNGTRLTVT.

This clone was seen once. The rearrangement joins TRBV7-9 to TRBJ1-2; D might be TRBD1 (6 bases). CDR1 and CDR2 from the germline V gene are SEHNR and FQNEAQ (reference sequence). V lost 5 bases to trimming and J lost 5 bases, with 18 bases between them. The CDR3 extends over 15 amino acids. As DNA, the CDR3 is TGTGCCAGCAGCATGGGCCGGGGGCTTGGATATGGCTACACCTTC. Its protein is CASSMGRGLGYGYTF.

Here the CDR3 reads CASSGQGTNTEAFF. The CDR3 bases are TGCGCCAGCAGCGGCCAAGGGACGAACACTGAAGCTTTCTTT. V usage is TRBV5-1 and J usage is TRBJ1-1, with a weak D call TRBD1 (5 bases). Germline CDR1 SGHRS, CDR2 YFSETQ. This CDR3 spans 14 amino acids. With 4 bases removed from V and 1 base from J, the gap between germline ends came to 11 bases.

CDR3 residues: CASSLIQGSSYTF. In nucleotides, the CDR3 is TGTGCCAGCAGCCTCATCCAGGGTTCGAGCTACACCTTC. The chain carries TRBV28 and TRBJ1-2; perhaps TRBD1 as D (5 bases). Per germline, CDR1 MDHEN and CDR2 SYDVKM. V dropped 6 bases and J dropped 9 bases, with 17 bases sitting between them. The CDR3 has 13 residues.

J is TRBJ2-7 and V is TRBV15, with a possible D match to TRBD2 (5 bases). Trimming shortened V by 2 bases and J by 3 bases, and 8 bases separated the two germline ends. The germline V gene encodes CDR1 LNHNV and CDR2 YYDKDF (reference sequence). This CDR3 region has 13 residues. As DNA, the CDR3 is TGTGCCACCAGCAGAACTAGGGTCTACGAGCAGTACTTC. Protein sequence: CATSRTRVYEQYF. The variable domain in full, with the rest retrieved from reference TRBV15 and TRBJ2-7, is DAMVIQNPRYQVTQFGKPVTLSCSQTLNHNVMYWYQQKSSQAPKLLFHYYDKDFNNEADTPDNFQSRRPNTSFCFLDIRSPGLGDTAMYLCATSRTRVYEQYFGPGTRLTVT.